One and the same sample provided the 17 T cell receptor beta chains below, sequenced in a study of preoperative IRX-2 immunotherapy in early breast cancer. Treatment of the sample: preoperative locoregional IRX-2 cytokine immunotherapy. Sequencing was performed with immunoSEQ multiplex PCR; in TCRdb, only in-frame clones are kept and a portion is missing. This sample has under 30,000 clones, with 75% to 90% found just once. The source was tumor tissue, collected after IRX-2 immunotherapy. These receptors originate from a human donor with breast cancer.

The chain employs TRBV27 and TRBJ1-1; maybe TRBD1 (5 bases). Looked up from germline, CDR1 is MNHEY and CDR2 is SMNVEV (reference sequence). V lost 5 bases, J lost 0 bases, and 10 bases lay in between. This CDR3 contains 14 residues. The CDR3 DNA is TGTGCCAGCAGTCTGGGACTGCTGAACACTGAAGCTTTCTTT. It translates to CASSLGLLNTEAFF.

This chain links TRBV9 with TRBJ2-1, with 7 bases fitting TRBD1. CDR3 length: 15 amino acids. The junction had 8 bases not matched to a gene; V was cut back by 4 bases and J by 4 bases. The germline V gene has CDR1 SGDLS and CDR2 YYNGEE. CDR3 nucleotide sequence: TGTGCCAGCAGCCCCGGGACAGTAGGATACAATGAGCAGTTCTTC. Translated, it gives CASSPGTVGYNEQFF.

Only one count was recorded for this clone. The J gene is TRBJ2-7, the V gene TRBV18; no reliable D call. V shed 6 bases and J shed 2 bases, with 11 bases lying between them. The CDR3 is 13 amino acids. Germline CDR1 and CDR2: KGHSH and LQKENI. CDR3 sequence (DNA): TGTGCCAGCTCCCCCGGCGGCCCCTACGAGCAGTACTTC. Encoded protein: CASSPGGPYEQYF.

The chain recombines TRBV7-2 with TRBJ2-7, with D maybe TRBD2 (5 bases). CDR1 SGHTA and CDR2 FQGNSA come from the germline V gene. CDR3 size: 12 residues. The V end lost 5 bases, the J end lost 7 bases, and 12 bases lay between the germline ends. CDR3 coding DNA: TGTGCCAGCAGCCAAAATTCGGGAGAGCAGTACTTC. Its translation is CASSQNSGEQYF.

The chain employs TRBV5-1 and TRBJ2-3, with TRBD1 as a possible D gene (6 bases). This CDR3 is built from 14 residues. CDR1 and CDR2 (germline): SGHRS, YFSETQ. Between the trimmed V and J ends, which lost 3 bases and 2 bases, there was a span of 10 bases. CDR3 loop: CASSYGQNTDTQYF. In DNA form, the CDR3 reads TGCGCCAGCAGCTACGGACAGAACACAGATACGCAGTATTTT.

The J gene is TRBJ2-7, the V gene TRBV4-2; 7 positions match TRBD2. V shed 6 bases and J 2 bases; nucleotides not matched to a gene: 10. Germline values: CDR1 LGHNA, CDR2 YNFKEQ. This CDR3 region has 15 residues. For the CDR3, the DNA is TGTGCCAGCAGACCCTCTGCGGGAGAAACCTACGAGCAGTACTTC. It yields the protein CASRPSAGETYEQYF.

CDR3 nucleotide sequence: TGCGCCAGCAGGGAAGGGGGGCCAGGGGGGAACACTGAAGCTTTCTTT. It is translated as CASREGGPGGNTEAFF. This chain connects TRBV10-2 to TRBJ1-1; 7 nucleotides line up with TRBD1. This CDR3 is 16 amino acids long. V gave up 6 bases and J gave up 1 base; unmatched junction bases: 11. CDR1 and CDR2 from the germline V gene are WSHSY and SAAADI.

The chain joins TRBV19 to TRBJ2-7; TRBD2 is a possible D gene (6 bases). V was cut by 3 bases and J by 6 bases, with 18 bases left in between. The length of the CDR3 is 15 residues. Germline V lookup: CDR1 LNHDA, CDR2 SQIVND (reference sequence). CDR3 in DNA: TGTGCCAGTAGTATGAGGAGCGGCCTCGGGGGCGAGCAGTACTTC. Translated, it gives CASSMRSGLGGEQYF.

This rearrangement joins TRBV6-5 to TRBJ2-5; TRBD2 agrees at 8 bases. The CDR3 consists of 14 residues. Unmatched junction bases numbered 4, after V lost 2 bases and J lost 5 bases. CDR1 is MNHEY and CDR2 is SVGAGI in the germline V gene. The CDR3 protein is CASSYAGGGETQYF. In DNA form, the CDR3 reads TGTGCCAGCAGTTACGCGGGGGGAGGTGAGACCCAGTACTTC.

This sequence joins TRBV30 and TRBJ2-7; D unresolved. There are 12 residues in the CDR3. Germline loops: CDR1 GTSNPN, CDR2 SVGIG (reference sequence). Trimming took off 0 bases at V and 9 bases at J, with 12 bases between the two ends. The CDR3 region has the DNA TGTGCCTGGAGTGTACCCCGTATAGGGCAGTACTTC. It yields the protein CAWSVPRIGQYF.

J is TRBJ1-5 and V is TRBV19, with 8 positions matching TRBD1. CDR3 size: 16 residues. Germline loops: CDR1 LNHDA, CDR2 SQIVND (reference sequence). The trim removed 0 bases at V and 3 bases at J, leaving 4 bases unmatched. CDR3 sequence (DNA): TGTGCCAGTAGTATAGATCAGGGGGCTTTCAATCAGCCCCAGCATTTT. It codes for CASSIDQGAFNQPQHF.

V is TRBV5-6 and J is TRBJ1-4; D uncertain. Germline CDR1 SGHDT, CDR2 YYEEEE. Between the trimmed V and J ends, which lost 2 bases and 7 bases, there was a span of 15 bases. This CDR3 spans 15 amino acids. The CDR3 coding sequence is TGTGCCAGCAGCTTAGGTGAAAGGGCGGGTGAAAAACTGTTTTTT. Its translation is CASSLGERAGEKLFF.

The gene calls are TRBV21-1 and TRBJ1-5; the tabulated D call, TRBD1, remains unverified against the DNA. TRBV21-1 has pseudogene status. CDR3 length equals 17 residues. The CDR3 nucleotides read TGTGCCAGCAGCAAAGCGCAGGGAAAATGGAGCAATCAGCCCCAGCATTTT. This codes for CASSKAQGKWSNQPQHF.

The chain's CDR3 is CASSQDLQREGQPQHF. In DNA form, the CDR3 reads TGCGCCAGCAGCCAAGATCTCCAGCGGGAGGGGCAGCCCCAGCATTTT. This chain uses TRBV4-3 with TRBJ1-5; D is possibly TRBD1 (5 bases). The CDR3 contains 16 residues. Germline CDR1 is LGHNA and CDR2 is YSLEER. V dropped 0 bases and J dropped 7 bases, with 16 bases sitting between them.

The chain carries TRBV5-6 and TRBJ2-1, with D unclear. Germline CDR1 SGHDT, CDR2 YYEEEE. V dropped 2 bases and J dropped 6 bases, with 15 bases sitting between them. The CDR3 spans 15 residues. This CDR3 is CASSFRGSFTNEQFF. CDR3 DNA: TGTGCCAGCAGCTTCCGAGGTAGCTTTACCAATGAGCAGTTCTTC.

The chain recombines TRBV15 with TRBJ1-1; D is unclear. CDR1 and CDR2 (germline): LNHNV, YYDKDF (reference sequence). The CDR3 is made up of 16 amino acids. Trimming pared 6 bases from V and 2 bases from J, leaving 19 bases between. Here the CDR3 DNA reads TGTGCCACCAGGAACAGCGAAATAACCCCTAACACTGAAGCTTTCTTT. It codes for CATRNSEITPNTEAFF.

The genes are TRBV7-2 and TRBJ1-2, with a weak D call TRBD1 (6 bases). Trimming pared 10 bases from V and 0 bases from J, leaving 18 bases between. This CDR3 is 15 amino acids long. Germline values: CDR1 SGHTA, CDR2 FQGNSA. The CDR3 DNA follows: TGTGCCACCCCGGACAGCGTACAACCTAACTATGGCTACACCTTC. Its protein is CATPDSVQPNYGYTF.